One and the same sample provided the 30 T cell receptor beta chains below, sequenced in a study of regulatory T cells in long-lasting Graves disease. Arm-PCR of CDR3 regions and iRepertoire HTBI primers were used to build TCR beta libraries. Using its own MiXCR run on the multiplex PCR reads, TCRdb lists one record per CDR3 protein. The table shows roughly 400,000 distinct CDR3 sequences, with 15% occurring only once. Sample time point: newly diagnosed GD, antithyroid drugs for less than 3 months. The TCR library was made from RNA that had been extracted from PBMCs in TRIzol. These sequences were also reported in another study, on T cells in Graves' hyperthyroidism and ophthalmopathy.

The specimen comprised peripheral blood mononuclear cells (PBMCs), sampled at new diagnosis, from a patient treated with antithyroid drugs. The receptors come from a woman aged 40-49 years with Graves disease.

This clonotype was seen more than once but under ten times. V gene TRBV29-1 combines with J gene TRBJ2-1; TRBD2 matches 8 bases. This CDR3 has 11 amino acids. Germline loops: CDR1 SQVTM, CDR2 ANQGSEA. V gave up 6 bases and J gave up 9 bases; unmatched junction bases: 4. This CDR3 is CSVGSGSEQFF. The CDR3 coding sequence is TGCAGCGTGGGCAGCGGGAGTGAGCAGTTCTTC.

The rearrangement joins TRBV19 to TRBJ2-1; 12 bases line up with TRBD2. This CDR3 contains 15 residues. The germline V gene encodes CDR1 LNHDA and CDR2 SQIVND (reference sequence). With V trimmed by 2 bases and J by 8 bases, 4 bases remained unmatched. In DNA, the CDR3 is TGTGCCAGTAGTATAAGACTAGCGGGAGTTGATGAGCAGTTCTTC. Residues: CASSIRLAGVDEQFF.

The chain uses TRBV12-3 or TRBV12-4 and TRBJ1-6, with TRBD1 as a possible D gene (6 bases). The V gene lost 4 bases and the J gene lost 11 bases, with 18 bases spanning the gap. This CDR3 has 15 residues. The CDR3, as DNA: TGTGCCAGCAGTTCATCGACAGGTGGGAGGCCACCCCTCCACTTT. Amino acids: CASSSSTGGRPPLHF.

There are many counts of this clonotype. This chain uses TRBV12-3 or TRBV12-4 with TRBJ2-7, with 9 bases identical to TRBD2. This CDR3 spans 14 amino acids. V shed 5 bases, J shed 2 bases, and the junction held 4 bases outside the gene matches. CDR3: CASSPGLATYEQYF. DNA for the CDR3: TGTGCCAGCAGTCCGGGACTAGCTACCTACGAGCAGTACTTC.

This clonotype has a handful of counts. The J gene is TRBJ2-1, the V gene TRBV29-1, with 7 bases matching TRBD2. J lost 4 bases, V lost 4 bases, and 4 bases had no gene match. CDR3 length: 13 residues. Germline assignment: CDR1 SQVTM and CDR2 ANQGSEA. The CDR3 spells CSVVTSRYNEQFF. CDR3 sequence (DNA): TGCAGCGTTGTGACTAGCCGGTACAATGAGCAGTTCTTC.

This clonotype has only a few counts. The CDR3 DNA reads TGTGCCAGCAGTTTAGGGGGGTATGCTGGAAACACCATATATTTT. Translation: CASSLGGYAGNTIYF. The V call is TRBV12-3 or TRBV12-4, the J call TRBJ1-3; weak D call: TRBD1 (5 bases). V was pared by 1 base and J by 2 bases, with 9 bases between. The CDR3 length is 15 residues.

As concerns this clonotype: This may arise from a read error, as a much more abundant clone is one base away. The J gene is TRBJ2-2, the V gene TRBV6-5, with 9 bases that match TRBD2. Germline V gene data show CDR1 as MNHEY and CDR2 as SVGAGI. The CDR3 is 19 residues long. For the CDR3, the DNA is TGTGCCAGCAGTTACGGGTCTGCTAGCGGGAATATTCGAACCGGGGAGCTGTCTTTT. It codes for CASSYGSASGNIRTGELSF.

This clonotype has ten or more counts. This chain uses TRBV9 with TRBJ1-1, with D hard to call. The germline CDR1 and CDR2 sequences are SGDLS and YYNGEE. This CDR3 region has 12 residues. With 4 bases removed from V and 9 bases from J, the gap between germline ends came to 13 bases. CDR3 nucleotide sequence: TGTGCCAGCAGCACCTTGGAGACCAAAGCTTTCTTT. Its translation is CASSTLETKAFF.

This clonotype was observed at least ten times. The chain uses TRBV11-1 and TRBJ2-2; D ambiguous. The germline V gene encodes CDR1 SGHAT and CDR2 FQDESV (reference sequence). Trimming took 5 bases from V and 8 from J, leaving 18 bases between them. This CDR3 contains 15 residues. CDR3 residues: CASSLGPSLTGELFF. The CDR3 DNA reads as TGTGCCAGCAGCCTCGGACCATCTTTGACGGGGGAGCTGTTTTTT.

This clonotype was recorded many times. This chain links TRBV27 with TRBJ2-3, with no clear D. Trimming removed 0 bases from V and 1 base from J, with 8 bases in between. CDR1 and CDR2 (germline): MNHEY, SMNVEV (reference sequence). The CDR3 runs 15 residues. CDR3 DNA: TGTGCCAGCAGTTTATCGAGAAAACGCACAGATACGCAGTATTTT. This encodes CASSLSRKRTDTQYF.

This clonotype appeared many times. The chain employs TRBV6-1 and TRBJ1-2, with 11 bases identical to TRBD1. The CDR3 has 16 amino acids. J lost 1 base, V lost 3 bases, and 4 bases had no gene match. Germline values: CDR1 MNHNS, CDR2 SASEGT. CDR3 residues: CASSEAGTGGNYGYTF. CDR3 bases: TGTGCCAGCAGTGAGGCCGGGACAGGGGGTAACTATGGCTACACCTTC.

The CDR3 reads CATSDGTGRRTEAFF. CDR3 in DNA: TGTGCCACCAGTGACGGGACAGGGCGGCGGACTGAAGCTTTCTTT. This sequence joins TRBV24-1 and TRBJ1-1; the match to TRBD1 covers 9 bases. Germline V lookup: CDR1 KGHDR, CDR2 SFDVKD. The V gene end was trimmed by 4 bases and the J gene end by 5 bases; junction bases not matched to a gene: 7. The CDR3 sequence is 15 residues long.

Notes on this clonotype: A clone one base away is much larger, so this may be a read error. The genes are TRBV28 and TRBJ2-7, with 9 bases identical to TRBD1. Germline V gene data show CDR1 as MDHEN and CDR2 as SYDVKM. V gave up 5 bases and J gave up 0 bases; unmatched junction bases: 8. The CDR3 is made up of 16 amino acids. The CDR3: CASSPQQGASSYEQYF. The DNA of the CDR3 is TGTGCCAGCAGTCCCCAACAGGGGGCAAGCTCCTACGAGCAGTACTTC.

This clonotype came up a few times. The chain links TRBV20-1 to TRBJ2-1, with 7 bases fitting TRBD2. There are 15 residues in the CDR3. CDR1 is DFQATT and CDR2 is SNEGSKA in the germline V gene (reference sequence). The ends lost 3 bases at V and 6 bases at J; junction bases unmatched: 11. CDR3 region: CSASTSTSVLNEQFF. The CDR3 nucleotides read TGCAGTGCTAGTACGTCAACTAGCGTACTCAATGAGCAGTTCTTC.

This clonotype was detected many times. CDR3 bases: TGTGCCATCAGTGAGTCCCTAGCAGGCAATCAGCCCCAGCATTTT. Encoded protein: CAISESLAGNQPQHF. The chain couples TRBV10-3 to TRBJ1-5, with unresolved D. The V gene lost 0 bases and the J gene lost 2 bases, with 8 bases spanning the gap. The CDR3 spans 15 residues. Per the germline V gene, CDR1 is ENHRY and CDR2 is SYGVKD.

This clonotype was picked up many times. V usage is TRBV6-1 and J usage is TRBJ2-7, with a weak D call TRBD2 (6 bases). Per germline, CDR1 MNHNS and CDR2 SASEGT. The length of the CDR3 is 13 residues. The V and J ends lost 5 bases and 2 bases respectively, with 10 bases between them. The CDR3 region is CASSNSGTYEQYF. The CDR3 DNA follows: TGTGCCAGCAGTAATAGCGGAACCTACGAGCAGTACTTC.

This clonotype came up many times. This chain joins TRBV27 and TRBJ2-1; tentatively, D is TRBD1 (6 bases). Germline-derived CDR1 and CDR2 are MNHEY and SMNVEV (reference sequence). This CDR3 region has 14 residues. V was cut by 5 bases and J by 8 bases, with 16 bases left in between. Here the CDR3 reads CASSLPSHRDEQFF. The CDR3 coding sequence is TGTGCCAGCAGTCTCCCTTCCCACAGGGATGAGCAGTTCTTC.

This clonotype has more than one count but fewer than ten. In DNA, the CDR3 is TGTGCCAGCAGTTACTCTAGCGGGTCCACCTACGAGCAGTACTTC. Translating gives CASSYSSGSTYEQYF. The gene calls are TRBV6-5 and TRBJ2-7; 7 bases map to TRBD2. J was trimmed by 2 bases and V by 0 bases; bases with no gene match: 4. The CDR3 extends over 15 amino acids. Germline V gene lookup returns CDR1 MNHEY and CDR2 SVGAGI.

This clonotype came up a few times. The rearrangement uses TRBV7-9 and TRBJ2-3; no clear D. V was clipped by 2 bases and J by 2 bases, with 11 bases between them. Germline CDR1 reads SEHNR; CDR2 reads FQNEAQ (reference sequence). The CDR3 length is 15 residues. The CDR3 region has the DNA TGTGCCAGCAGCTTACCCTTAGCTACCACAGATACGCAGTATTTT. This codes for CASSLPLATTDTQYF.

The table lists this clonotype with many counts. The CDR3 reads CASTRVAFSGETQYF. The CDR3, as DNA: TGTGCCAGCACCCGGGTCGCGTTTTCCGGGGAGACCCAGTACTTC. The chain recombines TRBV12-3 or TRBV12-4 with TRBJ2-5; unclear D gene. V was pared by 7 bases and J by 5 bases, with 20 bases between. This CDR3 has 15 amino acids.

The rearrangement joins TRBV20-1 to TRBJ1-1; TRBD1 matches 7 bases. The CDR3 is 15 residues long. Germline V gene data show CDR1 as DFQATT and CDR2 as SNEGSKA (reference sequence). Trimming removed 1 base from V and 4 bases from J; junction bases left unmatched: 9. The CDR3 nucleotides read TGCAGTGCTAGAGTCCTCGACAGGGTCGGCACTGAAGCTTTCTTT. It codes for CSARVLDRVGTEAFF.

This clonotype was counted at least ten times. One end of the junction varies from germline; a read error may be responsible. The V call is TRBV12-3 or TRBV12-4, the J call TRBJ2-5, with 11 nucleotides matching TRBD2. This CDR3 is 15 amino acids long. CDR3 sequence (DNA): TGTGCCAGCAGCTTAGGACTAGCGGGCCAAGAGACCCAGTACTTC. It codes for CASSLGLAGQETQYF.

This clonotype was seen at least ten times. CDR3: CASSLSSGRNSYNEQFF. The CDR3 DNA follows: TGTGCCAGCAGTTTATCTAGCGGGAGGAACTCCTACAATGAGCAGTTCTTC. The chain has TRBV12-3 or TRBV12-4 and TRBJ2-1; TRBD2 agrees at 11 bases. The trim removed 2 bases at V and 0 bases at J, leaving 3 bases unmatched. The CDR3 is 17 residues long.

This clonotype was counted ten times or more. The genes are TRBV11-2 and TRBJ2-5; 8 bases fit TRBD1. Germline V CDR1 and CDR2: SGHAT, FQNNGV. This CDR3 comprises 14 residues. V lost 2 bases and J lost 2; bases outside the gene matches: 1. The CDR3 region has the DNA TGTGCCAGCAGCTTAAGACAGGGGCAAGAGACCCAGTACTTC. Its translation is CASSLRQGQETQYF.

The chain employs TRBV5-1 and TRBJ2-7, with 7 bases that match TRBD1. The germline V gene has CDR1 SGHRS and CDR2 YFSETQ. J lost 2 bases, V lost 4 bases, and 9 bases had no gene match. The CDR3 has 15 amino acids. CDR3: CASSQEGQVTYEQYF. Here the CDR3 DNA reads TGCGCCAGCAGCCAAGAAGGACAGGTCACCTACGAGCAGTACTTC.

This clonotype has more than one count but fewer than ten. CDR3: CSARTLAGGSYEQYF. DNA for the CDR3: TGCAGTGCTAGAACCCTAGCGGGAGGGTCCTACGAGCAGTACTTC. The chain uses TRBV20-1 and TRBJ2-7; 12 positions match TRBD2. The CDR3 is 15 amino acids. Trimming removed 2 bases from V and 1 base from J; junction bases left unmatched: 3. Germline CDR1 reads DFQATT; CDR2 reads SNEGSKA (reference sequence).

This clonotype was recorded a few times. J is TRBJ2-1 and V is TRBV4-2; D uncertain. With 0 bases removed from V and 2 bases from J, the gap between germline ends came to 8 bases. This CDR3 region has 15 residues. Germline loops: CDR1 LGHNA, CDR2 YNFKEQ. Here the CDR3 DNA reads TGTGCCAGCAGCCAAGATCCCGTAGCCTACAATGAGCAGTTCTTC. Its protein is CASSQDPVAYNEQFF.

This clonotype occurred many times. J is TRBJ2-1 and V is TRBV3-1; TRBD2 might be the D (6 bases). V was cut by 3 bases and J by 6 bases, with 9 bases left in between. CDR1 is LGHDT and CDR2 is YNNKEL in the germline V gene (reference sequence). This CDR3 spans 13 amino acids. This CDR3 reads CASSQGSGNEQFF. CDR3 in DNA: TGTGCCAGCAGCCAGGGTAGCGGCAATGAGCAGTTCTTC.

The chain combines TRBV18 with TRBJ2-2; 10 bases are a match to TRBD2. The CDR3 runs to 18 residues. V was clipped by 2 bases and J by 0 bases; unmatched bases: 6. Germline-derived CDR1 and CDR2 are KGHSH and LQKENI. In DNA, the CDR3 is TGTGCCAGCTCACCAAGGGCCAGCGGGAGGGCGAACACCGGGGAGCTGTTTTTT. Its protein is CASSPRASGRANTGELFF.

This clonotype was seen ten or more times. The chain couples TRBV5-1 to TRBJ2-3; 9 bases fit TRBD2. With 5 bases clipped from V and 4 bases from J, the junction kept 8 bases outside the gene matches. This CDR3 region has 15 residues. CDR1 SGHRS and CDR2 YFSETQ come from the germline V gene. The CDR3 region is CASSPGTSFPDTQYF. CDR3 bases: TGCGCCAGCAGTCCCGGGACTAGCTTTCCAGATACGCAGTATTTT.